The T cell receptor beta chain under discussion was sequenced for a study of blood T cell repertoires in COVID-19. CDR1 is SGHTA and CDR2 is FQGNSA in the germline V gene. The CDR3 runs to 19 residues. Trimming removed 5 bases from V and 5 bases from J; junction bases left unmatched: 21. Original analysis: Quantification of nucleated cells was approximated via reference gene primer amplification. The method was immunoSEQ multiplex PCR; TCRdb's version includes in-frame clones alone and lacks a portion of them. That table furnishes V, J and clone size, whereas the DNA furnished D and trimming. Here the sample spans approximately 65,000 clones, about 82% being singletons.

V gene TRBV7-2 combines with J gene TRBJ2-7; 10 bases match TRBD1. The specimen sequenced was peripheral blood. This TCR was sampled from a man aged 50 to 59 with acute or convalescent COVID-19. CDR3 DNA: TGTGCCAGCAGCCCTCGAACGGGACAGGGGACAACTAAGGACCACGAGCAGTACTTC. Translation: CASSPRTGQGTTKDHEQYF.